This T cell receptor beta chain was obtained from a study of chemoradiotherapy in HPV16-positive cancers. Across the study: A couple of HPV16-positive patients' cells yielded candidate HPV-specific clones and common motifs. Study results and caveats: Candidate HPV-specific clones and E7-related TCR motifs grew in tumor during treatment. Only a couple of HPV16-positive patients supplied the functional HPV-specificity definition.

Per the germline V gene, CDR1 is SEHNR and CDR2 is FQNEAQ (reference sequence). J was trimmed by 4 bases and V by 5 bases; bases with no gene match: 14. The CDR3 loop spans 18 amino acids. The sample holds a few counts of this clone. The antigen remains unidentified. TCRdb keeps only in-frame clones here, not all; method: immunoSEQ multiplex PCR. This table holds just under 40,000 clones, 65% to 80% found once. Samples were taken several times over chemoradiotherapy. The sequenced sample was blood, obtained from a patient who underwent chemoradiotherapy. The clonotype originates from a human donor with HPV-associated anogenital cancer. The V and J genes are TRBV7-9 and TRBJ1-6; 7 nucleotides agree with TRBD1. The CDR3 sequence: CASSPFLDRDPYNSPLHF. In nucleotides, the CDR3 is TGTGCCAGCAGCCCCTTCCTTGACAGGGACCCGTATAATTCACCCCTCCACTTT.